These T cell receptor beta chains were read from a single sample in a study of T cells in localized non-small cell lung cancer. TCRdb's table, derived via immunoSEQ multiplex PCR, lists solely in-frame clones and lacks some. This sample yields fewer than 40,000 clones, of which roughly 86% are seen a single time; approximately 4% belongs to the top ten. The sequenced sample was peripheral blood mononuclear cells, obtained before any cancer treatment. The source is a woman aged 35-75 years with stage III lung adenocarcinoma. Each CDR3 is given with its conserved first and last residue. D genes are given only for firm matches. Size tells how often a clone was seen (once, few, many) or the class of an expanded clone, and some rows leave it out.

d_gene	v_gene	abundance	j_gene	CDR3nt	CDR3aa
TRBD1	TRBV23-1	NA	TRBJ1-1	TGCGCCAGCAGTCAATCAATCTCAGGGGGTAGGATGAACACTGAAGCTTTCTTT	CASSQSISGGRMNTEAFF
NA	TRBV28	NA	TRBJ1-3	TGTGCCAGCAGCCAACCCGGGCCCTCCTCGGGGTCCATATATTTT	CASSQPGPSSGSIYF
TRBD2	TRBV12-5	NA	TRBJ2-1	TGTGCTAGTGGTTTTAGGCTAGCGGGAGGCCTTGAGCAGTTCTTC	CASGFRLAGGLEQFF
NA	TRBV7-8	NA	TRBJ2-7	TGTGCCAGCAGCGTCGGGACAATCTACGAGCAGTACTTC	CASSVGTIYEQYF
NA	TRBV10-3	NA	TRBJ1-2	TGTGCCATCAGTGAGTCGAGGACTGACAACTATTATGGCTACACCTTC	CAISESRTDNYYGYTF
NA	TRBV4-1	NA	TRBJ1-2	TGCGCCACCTCAGGACTAAACCGGGGCTACACCTTC	CATSGLNRGYTF
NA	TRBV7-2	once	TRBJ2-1	TGTGCCAGCAGCTTAGCAGGGTTGAGGGAGCAGTTCTTC	CASSLAGLREQFF
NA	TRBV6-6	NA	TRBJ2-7	TGTGCCAGCAGTTTAACCCCAGGGGCCTCCTACGAGCAGTACTTC	CASSLTPGASYEQYF
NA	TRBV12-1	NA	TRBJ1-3	TGTGCCAGCACCCCGGGGGGACCCTCTGGAAACACCATATATTTT	CASTPGGPSGNTIYF
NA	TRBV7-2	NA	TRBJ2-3	TGTGCCAGCAGCGCCGGGAGCACAGATACGCAGTATTTT	CASSAGSTDTQYF
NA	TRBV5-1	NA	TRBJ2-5	TGCGCCAGCAGCTTGGCCCGGGAAAAAGAGACCCAGTACTTC	CASSLAREKETQYF